The 30 T cell receptor beta chains given below trace back to one sample, sequenced in a study of cytomegalovirus exposure and HLA in healthy donors. The PCR used 60 Vbeta and 13 Jbeta primers. Assay used: immunoSEQ multiplex PCR; TCRdb lists only in-frame clones, some missing. The table lists over 85,000 clones, about 80% of them singletons. Sequenced sample: PBMCs. These receptors all come from a man in his forties or fifties in good health and CMV-seronegative.

The chain joins TRBV7-9 to TRBJ1-5, with 9 bases lining up with TRBD1. Per germline, CDR1 SEHNR and CDR2 FQNEAQ (reference sequence). The CDR3 runs to 14 residues. The V gene end was trimmed by 5 bases and the J gene end by 4 bases; junction bases not matched to a gene: 3. The CDR3 DNA follows: TGTGCCAGCAGCCCGGGACAGGGTAATCAGCCCCAGCATTTT. Residues: CASSPGQGNQPQHF. The whole variable domain, remainder taken from reference TRBV7-9 and TRBJ1-5, is DTGVSQNPRHKITKRGQNVTFRCDPISEHNRLYWYRQTLGQGPEFLTYFQNEAQLEKSRLLSDRFSAERPKGSFSTLEIQRTEQGDSAMYLCASSPGQGNQPQHFGDGTRLSIL.

This rearrangement joins TRBV28 to TRBJ2-3; weak D call: TRBD1 (6 bases). V was trimmed by 3 bases and J by 0 bases, leaving 16 bases between them. This CDR3 contains 17 residues. The germline CDR1 and CDR2 sequences are MDHEN and SYDVKM. This CDR3 reads CASSLGAGAASTDTQYF. The CDR3 DNA reads TGTGCCAGCAGTTTGGGGGCTGGAGCGGCTAGCACAGATACGCAGTATTTT.

The sample holds a few counts of this clone. The CDR3 loop is CASSQDRDTNQPQHF. In DNA form, the CDR3 reads TGTGCCAGCTCACAAGACCGGGACACCAATCAGCCCCAGCATTTT. The V and J genes are TRBV18 and TRBJ1-5, with D possibly being TRBD1 (6 bases). The V and J ends lost 4 bases and 3 bases respectively, with 13 bases between them. CDR1 is KGHSH and CDR2 is LQKENI in the germline V gene. The CDR3 runs 15 residues.

This clone showed up just a few times. V usage is TRBV11-2 and J usage is TRBJ2-5, with a tentative D call TRBD2 (7 bases). The germline gives CDR1 SGHAT, CDR2 FQNNGV. This CDR3 contains 15 residues. V gave up 3 bases and J gave up 5 bases, with 16 bases separating them. The CDR3 DNA sequence: TGTGCCAGCAGCTTCGGGGGGCAGCAATGGGAGACCCAGTACTTC. Translated, it gives CASSFGGQQWETQYF.

As to this clone: The same CDR3 is also encoded by other DNA sequences in this sample. This rearrangement joins TRBV11-3 to TRBJ1-1; TRBD1 is a possible D gene (6 bases). Germline CDR1 is SGHNT and CDR2 is YENEEA. Trimming removed 5 bases from V and 7 bases from J, with 11 bases in between. The CDR3 runs to 12 residues. The CDR3 reads CASSTGHGEAFF. CDR3 DNA sequence: TGTGCCAGCAGCACGGGACATGGTGAAGCTTTCTTT. Variable domain in full (rest from reference TRBV11-3 and TRBJ1-1): EAGVVQSPRYKIIEKKQPVAFWCNPISGHNTLYWYLQNLGQGPELLIRYENEEAVDDSQLPKDRFSAERLKGVDSTLKIQPAELGDSAVYLCASSTGHGEAFFGQGTRLTVV.

This clone was observed a few times. The gene calls are TRBV4-2 and TRBJ2-3, with 8 bases lining up with TRBD2. CDR1 LGHNA and CDR2 YNFKEQ come from the germline V gene. The CDR3 is 16 residues long. Trimming took 4 bases from V and 4 from J; bases not matched to a gene: 10. The chain's CDR3 is CASSLEAGGGADTQYF. The CDR3 DNA follows: TGTGCCAGCAGCCTTGAGGCGGGGGGCGGGGCAGATACGCAGTATTTT.

There are a few counts of this clone. V usage is TRBV28 and J usage is TRBJ1-5; D is possibly TRBD1 (5 bases). Germline values: CDR1 MDHEN, CDR2 SYDVKM. V dropped 2 bases and J dropped 4 bases, with 12 bases sitting between them. This CDR3 comprises 15 residues. The CDR3 bases are TGTGCCAGCAGTTTAAGCGGGGGTTTAAATCAGCCCCAGCATTTT. Protein: CASSLSGGLNQPQHF.

The chain employs TRBV6-5 and TRBJ1-2; D gene ambiguous. The CDR3 consists of 13 residues. The V end lost 2 bases, the J end lost 5 bases, and 9 bases lay between the germline ends. Germline V gene sequence: CDR1 MNHEY, CDR2 SVGAGI. DNA of the CDR3: TGTGCCAGCAGTTACGCGTTCGGTTATGGCTACACCTTC. Its protein product is CASSYAFGYGYTF.

The genes are TRBV9 and TRBJ2-3; the match to TRBD1 covers 9 bases. Per germline, CDR1 SGDLS and CDR2 YYNGEE. This CDR3 spans 16 amino acids. V was pared by 4 bases and J by 5 bases, with 11 bases of the junction left unmatched. CDR3 sequence (DNA): TGTGCCAGCAGCATCACAGGGGGCGCGACCCTAGATACGCAGTATTTT. Translating gives CASSITGGATLDTQYF.

The V gene is TRBV4-3, the J gene TRBJ1-4; 7 nucleotides match TRBD1. With 5 bases clipped from V and 7 bases from J, the junction kept 16 bases outside the gene matches. CDR1 and CDR2 (germline): LGHNA, YSLEER. This CDR3 has 17 residues. CDR3: CASSKQGGMGLGEKLFF. CDR3 sequence (DNA): TGCGCCAGCAGCAAGCAGGGGGGAATGGGATTGGGTGAAAAACTGTTTTTT.

The chain uses TRBV28 and TRBJ1-1, with D uncertain. The germline V and J ends were trimmed by 6 bases and 2 bases, with 10 bases remaining between them. The CDR3 length is 13 residues. The germline gives CDR1 MDHEN, CDR2 SYDVKM. The CDR3 protein is CASRDGVNTEAFF. CDR3 nucleotides: TGTGCCAGCAGGGACGGGGTTAACACTGAAGCTTTCTTT.

J is TRBJ2-5 and V is TRBV9, with D tentatively TRBD1 (7 bases). The CDR3 runs to 15 residues. Trimming shortened V by 4 bases and J by 1 base, and 14 bases separated the two germline ends. The germline CDR1 and CDR2 sequences are SGDLS and YYNGEE. CDR3 amino acids: CASSPGGLAQETQYF. Here the CDR3 DNA reads TGTGCCAGCAGCCCAGGGGGACTCGCCCAAGAGACCCAGTACTTC.

This chain connects TRBV29-1 to TRBJ2-1; 12 bases agree with TRBD2. The CDR3 is 14 residues long. Looked up from germline, CDR1 is SQVTM and CDR2 is ANQGSEA. Trimming removed 5 bases from V and 7 bases from J; junction bases left unmatched: 6. The chain's CDR3 is CSVQLAGGVNEQFF. The CDR3 nucleotides are TGCAGCGTTCAACTAGCGGGGGGCGTTAATGAGCAGTTCTTC.

The rearrangement uses TRBV9 and TRBJ1-5; no clear D gene. This CDR3 is 15 amino acids long. Germline assignment: CDR1 SGDLS and CDR2 YYNGEE. Trimming pared 3 bases from V and 7 bases from J, leaving 17 bases between. CDR3 in DNA: TGTGCCAGCAGCGCCGACCCAGGAACGGAACAGCCCCAGCATTTT. It specifies CASSADPGTEQPQHF.

J is TRBJ1-4 and V is TRBV18; 12 bases are shared with TRBD1. V dropped 2 bases and J dropped 7; count of bases not matched to a gene: 8. This CDR3 is 17 amino acids long. Germline CDR1 and CDR2: KGHSH and LQKENI. CDR3: CASSPGTGGYGSEKLFF. The DNA for the CDR3 is TGTGCCAGCTCACCAGGGACAGGGGGCTATGGAAGTGAAAAACTGTTTTTT.

The rearrangement links TRBV7-8 to TRBJ1-1; unclear D gene. CDR1 and CDR2 (germline): SGHVS, FQNEAQ. CDR3 length equals 12 residues. V dropped 5 bases and J dropped 1 base, with 5 bases sitting between them. The CDR3 protein is CASSDSNTEAFF. The DNA of the CDR3 is TGTGCCAGCAGCGACTCGAACACTGAAGCTTTCTTT.

The V call is TRBV6-5, the J call TRBJ1-2, with D hard to call. CDR3 length equals 14 residues. V was cut by 0 bases and J by 5 bases, with 10 bases left in between. The germline V gene has CDR1 MNHEY and CDR2 SVGAGI. CDR3 nucleotides: TGTGCCAGCAGTTACTCCCCCCGCGCTTATGGCTACACCTTC. It translates to CASSYSPRAYGYTF.

The chain joins TRBV6-5 to TRBJ1-5; 11 bases are a match to TRBD1. Trimming took 4 bases from V and 4 from J; bases not matched to a gene: 6. The CDR3 is 16 residues long. Germline lookup yields CDR1 MNHEY and CDR2 SVGAGI. CDR3 bases: TGTGCCAGCAGTTCCCTGGGACAGGGGGGGAATCAGCCCCAGCATTTT. It specifies CASSSLGQGGNQPQHF.

This rearrangement joins TRBV10-3 to TRBJ2-5; TRBD2 matches at 7 bases. The CDR3 loop spans 15 amino acids. Germline CDR1 reads ENHRY; CDR2 reads SYGVKD. Trimming took 6 bases from V and 7 from J; bases not matched to a gene: 14. The CDR3 bases are TGTGCCATCAGCTACGGTGAGGGACTAACGGGGACCCAGTACTTC. Its translation is CAISYGEGLTGTQYF.

This sequence joins TRBV6-1 and TRBJ1-4, with TRBD1 identical over 8 bases. V was clipped by 4 bases and J by 6 bases; unmatched bases: 4. CDR3 length: 14 residues. Germline V gene sequence: CDR1 MNHNS, CDR2 SASEGT. CDR3 DNA sequence: TGTGCCAGCAGTGGGGGACAGGAACATGAAAAACTGTTTTTT. This encodes CASSGGQEHEKLFF.

About this clone itself: A read error may account for a junction end that differs from germline. Other DNA sequences within the sample encode an identical CDR3. CDR3 DNA: TGCGCCAGCAGATTACTAGCGGGAGGTATGATAGATACGCAGTATTTT. This encodes CASRLLAGGMIDTQYF. The V gene is TRBV28, the J gene TRBJ2-3; 12 bases are a match to TRBD2. The CDR3 extends over 16 amino acids. Germline assignment: CDR1 MDHEN and CDR2 SYDVKM.

The chain couples TRBV10-3 to TRBJ1-1; 10 positions match TRBD1. The V and J ends lost 4 bases and 5 bases, in that order; junction bases with no gene match: 7. This CDR3 contains 15 residues. The V gene's germline CDR1 is ENHRY and CDR2 SYGVKD. For the CDR3, the DNA is TGTGCCATCAGTGGGTTTCCGGGACAGGGGACTGAAGCTTTCTTT. It is translated as CAISGFPGQGTEAFF.

Note on this clone: The junction departs from the called germline gene at one end, perhaps through a read error. The rearrangement uses TRBV7-9 and TRBJ2-5; 8 bases line up with TRBD2. The germline CDR1 and CDR2 sequences are SEHNR and FQNEAQ (reference sequence). The CDR3 loop spans 15 amino acids. The CDR3 loop is CSSSLAGPGGETQYF. The CDR3 nucleotides are TGTTCCAGCAGCTTAGCCGGGCCGGGAGGGGAGACCCAGTACTTC.

This clone was detected a few times. This rearrangement joins TRBV7-9 to TRBJ2-3; 11 bases match TRBD2. V was pared by 4 bases and J by 2 bases, with 5 bases of the junction left unmatched. The CDR3 consists of 16 residues. Germline CDR1 and CDR2: SEHNR and FQNEAQ (reference sequence). The CDR3 DNA is TGTGCCAGCAGCTCAACTAGCGGGGGTTACACAGATACGCAGTATTTT. It codes for CASSSTSGGYTDTQYF.

The genes are TRBV10-2 and TRBJ2-2; maybe TRBD1 (5 bases). This CDR3 has 15 residues. The V end was cut by 3 bases, the J end by 13 bases, with 21 bases between. Germline V gives CDR1 WSHSY, CDR2 SAAADI. The CDR3 DNA sequence: TGCGCCAGCAGTGACCTTGGCAGGGTGCCAGGGTGGCTGTTTTTT. It specifies CASSDLGRVPGWLFF.

This clone was seen once. The rearrangement joins TRBV5-4 to TRBJ2-7, with 7 bases identical to TRBD1. The CDR3 runs to 15 residues. Germline V lookup: CDR1 SGHNT, CDR2 YYREEE (reference sequence). Losses at the gene ends were 1 base for V and 5 bases for J; bases not matched to a gene: 9. CDR3 region: CASSLRDRTVHEQYF. The CDR3 DNA reads as TGTGCCAGCAGCTTGAGGGACAGAACGGTCCACGAGCAGTACTTC.

This sequence joins TRBV9 and TRBJ2-5; 8 bases fit TRBD2. There are 15 residues in the CDR3. From germline, CDR1 is SGDLS and CDR2 YYNGEE. Trimming removed 4 bases from V and 4 bases from J; junction bases left unmatched: 9. Written as DNA, the CDR3 is TGTGCCAGCAGCCCGGGGGGGACGGTAGGAGAGACCCAGTACTTC. It specifies CASSPGGTVGETQYF. Full variable domain (rest looked up from reference TRBV9 and TRBJ2-5): DSGVTQTPKHLITATGQRVTLRCSPRSGDLSVYWYQQSLDQGLQFLIQYYNGEERAKGNILERFSAQQFPDLHSELNLSSLELGDSALYFCASSPGGTVGETQYFGPGTRLLVL.

The gene calls are TRBV6-4 and TRBJ1-2; 7 nucleotides agree with TRBD1. CDR3 size: 13 residues. Germline assignment: CDR1 MRHNA and CDR2 SNTAGT. The V gene end was trimmed by 6 bases and the J gene end by 8 bases; junction bases not matched to a gene: 9. The CDR3 DNA is TGTGCCAGCAGCCACCGGGACAGTGTAGGCTACACCTTC. It yields the protein CASSHRDSVGYTF.

The J gene is TRBJ2-2, the V gene TRBV6-5; TRBD1 matches at 7 bases. The trim removed 5 bases at V and 5 bases at J, leaving 8 bases unmatched. The CDR3 is 15 amino acids. Germline V lookup: CDR1 MNHEY, CDR2 SVGAGI. CDR3 DNA sequence: TGTGCCAGCAGTAACAGGGGTCGGGGAACCGGGGAGCTGTTTTTT. Amino acids: CASSNRGRGTGELFF.

This clone was detected a few times. The gene calls are TRBV19 and TRBJ1-4; 8 nucleotides match TRBD1. From germline, CDR1 is LNHDA and CDR2 SQIVND (reference sequence). The length of the CDR3 is 14 residues. V shed 10 bases and J 2 bases; nucleotides not matched to a gene: 6. The CDR3 is CATRGTGTNEKLFF. CDR3 DNA sequence: TGTGCCACCAGGGGGACAGGTACTAATGAAAAACTGTTTTTT.